These 9 T cell receptor beta chains were sequenced from one sample in a study of T cells in Graves' hyperthyroidism and ophthalmopathy. It was RNA transcripts that yielded the amplified TCR beta CDR3 regions. Using the HTBI primer set, a first-round RT-PCR was run on the TCR CDR3. TCRdb re-derived calls from the multiplex PCR reads in MiXCR, one entry per CDR3 protein. The table includes around 350,000 distinct CDR3 sequences, approximately 13% detected once. Input material: blood. Receptors were obtained from a woman aged 18 to 35 with Graves' hyperthyroidism.

The V and J genes are TRBV4-2 and TRBJ2-2; 9 bases match TRBD1. With 3 bases clipped from V and 7 bases from J, the junction kept 6 bases outside the gene matches. Germline V gives CDR1 LGHNA, CDR2 YNFKEQ. The CDR3 covers 15 residues. As DNA, the CDR3 is TGTGCCAGCAGCCATGGGGACAGGGCCAACGGGGAGCTGTTTTTT. Translated: CASSHGDRANGELFF.

As concerns this clonotype: A much larger clone sits a single nucleotide away, making a read error possible. CDR3 coding DNA: TGTGCCAGCAGCATAGGGAACGGGGTGAGGTACAATGAGCAGTTCTTC. Its translation is CASSIGNGVRYNEQFF. The chain has TRBV11-2 and TRBJ2-1; TRBD2 is a possible D gene (5 bases). Looked up from germline, CDR1 is SGHAT and CDR2 is FQNNGV. The CDR3 runs 16 residues. Trimming removed 5 bases at V and 4 bases at J, with 18 bases between.

This clonotype was recorded many times. This chain uses TRBV6-1 with TRBJ2-2; D unresolved. CDR1 is MNHNS, CDR2 SASEGT, per germline. The length of the CDR3 is 19 residues. Trimming removed 10 bases from V and 1 base from J, with 28 bases in between. CDR3 amino acids: CATGRRLKKRHLNTGELFF. The CDR3 bases are TGTGCCACCGGACGACGATTGAAGAAGAGACACCTGAACACCGGGGAGCTGTTTTTT.

V usage is TRBV28 and J usage is TRBJ1-6; 8 bases are shared with TRBD1. With V trimmed by 2 bases and J by 10 bases, 10 bases remained unmatched. CDR3 size: 16 residues. Per germline, CDR1 MDHEN and CDR2 SYDVKM. CDR3 residues: CASSLADRVGGSPLHF. In DNA, the CDR3 is TGTGCCAGCAGTTTAGCGGACAGGGTGGGAGGGTCACCCCTCCACTTT.

At least ten counts were recorded for this clonotype. This sequence joins TRBV13 and TRBJ1-5; TRBD1 is a possible D gene (5 bases). Trimming shortened V by 3 bases and J by 6 bases, and 12 bases separated the two germline ends. This CDR3 is built from 14 residues. Germline assignment: CDR1 PRHDT and CDR2 FYEKMQ (reference sequence). The CDR3 loop reads CASSFRDLGQPQHF. The CDR3, as DNA: TGTGCCAGCAGCTTCCGGGACTTAGGTCAGCCCCAGCATTTT.

This chain uses TRBV5-1 with TRBJ2-1; D is uncertain. The germline CDR1 and CDR2 sequences are SGHRS and YFSETQ. V shed 4 bases and J shed 1 base, with 9 bases lying between them. The CDR3 spans 14 residues. The CDR3 loop reads CASSGVVSYNEQFF. The DNA for the CDR3 is TGCGCCAGCAGCGGGGTGGTTTCCTACAATGAGCAGTTCTTC.

The rearrangement links TRBV9 to TRBJ2-1; a weak D match, TRBD1 (6 bases). This CDR3 is 14 amino acids long. Trimming pared 3 bases from V and 4 bases from J, leaving 11 bases between. Germline CDR1 reads SGDLS; CDR2 reads YYNGEE. CDR3 sequence reads: CASSGGPKYNEQFF. CDR3 coding DNA: TGTGCCAGCAGCGGGGGGCCCAAATACAATGAGCAGTTCTTC.

This clonotype came up many times. This chain joins TRBV20-1 and TRBJ2-7, with 11 positions matching TRBD2. The germline V gene has CDR1 DFQATT and CDR2 SNEGSKA (reference sequence). CDR3 size: 15 residues. V shed 5 bases and J 4 bases; nucleotides not matched to a gene: 10. The CDR3 DNA reads as TGCAGTGCTCCAACCGGGACTAGCGGCACTTACGAGCAGTACTTC. The encoded protein is CSAPTGTSGTYEQYF.

Only a few counts were recorded for this clonotype. V usage is TRBV6-6 and J usage is TRBJ2-5; tentatively, D is TRBD1 (6 bases). The ends were cut back, 0 bases at V and 5 bases at J, with 7 bases in the middle. There are 13 residues in the CDR3. CDR1 is MNHNY and CDR2 is SVGAGI in the germline V gene (reference sequence). CDR3 DNA sequence: TGTGCCAGCAGTTACTCCCAGGGGGAGACCCAGTACTTC. Protein product: CASSYSQGETQYF.